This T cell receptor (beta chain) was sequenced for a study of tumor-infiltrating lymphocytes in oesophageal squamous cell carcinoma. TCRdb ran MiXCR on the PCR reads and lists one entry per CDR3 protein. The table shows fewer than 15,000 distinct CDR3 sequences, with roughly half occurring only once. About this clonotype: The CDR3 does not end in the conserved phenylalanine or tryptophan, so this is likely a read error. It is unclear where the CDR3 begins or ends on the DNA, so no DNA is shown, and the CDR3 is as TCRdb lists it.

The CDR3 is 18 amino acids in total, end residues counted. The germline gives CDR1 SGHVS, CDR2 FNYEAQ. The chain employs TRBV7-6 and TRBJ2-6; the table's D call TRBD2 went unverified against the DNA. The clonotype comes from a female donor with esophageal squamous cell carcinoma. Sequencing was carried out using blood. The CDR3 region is CASSPPTSGGAREQYFGA.